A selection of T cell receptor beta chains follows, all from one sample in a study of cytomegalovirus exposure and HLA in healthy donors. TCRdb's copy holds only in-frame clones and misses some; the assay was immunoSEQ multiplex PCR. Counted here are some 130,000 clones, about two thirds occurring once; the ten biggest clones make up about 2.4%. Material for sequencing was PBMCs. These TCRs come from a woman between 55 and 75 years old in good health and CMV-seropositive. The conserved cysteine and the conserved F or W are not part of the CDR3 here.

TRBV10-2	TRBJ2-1	ASSEGQNEQF
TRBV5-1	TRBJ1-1	ASSIWTLNTEAF
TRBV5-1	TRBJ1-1	ASLEEPKNTEAF
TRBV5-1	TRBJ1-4	ASSLRQPQDNEKLF
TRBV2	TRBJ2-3	ASSVSSGEYTDTQY
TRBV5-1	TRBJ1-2	ASSTTSYGYT
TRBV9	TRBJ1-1	ASSVGSGLNTEAF
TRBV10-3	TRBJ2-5	AIRRTGDEETQY
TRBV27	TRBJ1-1	ASIADREDTEAF
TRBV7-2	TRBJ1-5	ASSLEGSQPQH
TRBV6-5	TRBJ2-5	ASKMGAGETQY
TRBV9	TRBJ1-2	ASSVGQGAPGYT
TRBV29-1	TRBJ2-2	SVLGQVNTGELF
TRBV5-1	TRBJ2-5	ASSLGPGTSGQETQY
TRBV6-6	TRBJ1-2	ASSYSLNYGYT
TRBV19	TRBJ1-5	ASSMKGQGNQPQH
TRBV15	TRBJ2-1	ATSRGLAGDSSYNEQF
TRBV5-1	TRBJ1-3	ASSWNGGKSTGNTIY
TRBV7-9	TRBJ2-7	ASSLAPQGPSYEQY
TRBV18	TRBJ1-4	ASSPSGQKNEKLF
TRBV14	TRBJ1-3	ASSKQTQSGNTIY
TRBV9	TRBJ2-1	ASSVAGGTYNEQF
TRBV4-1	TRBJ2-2	ASSQDQRLAGATGELF
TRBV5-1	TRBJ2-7	ASSLGGYQFGLEQY
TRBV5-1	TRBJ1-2	ASSFDPGQSYGYT
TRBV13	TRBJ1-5	ASSVLNQPQH
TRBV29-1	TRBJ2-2	SARRGSTGELF
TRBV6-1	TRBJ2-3	ASSFGRGSTDTQY
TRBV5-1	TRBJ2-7	ASRRTDSYEQY
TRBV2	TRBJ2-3	ASSDPTGTQY
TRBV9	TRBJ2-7	ASSVYGQGSSYEQY
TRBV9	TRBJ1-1	ASSEAGGNTEAF
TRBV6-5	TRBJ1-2	ASRAQGTNYGYT
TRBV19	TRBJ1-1	ASRRGLGSTEAF
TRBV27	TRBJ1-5	ASSSRVSNQPQH
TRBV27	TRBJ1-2	ASPRGGTGSDGYT
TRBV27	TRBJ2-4	ASSFRGGIQY
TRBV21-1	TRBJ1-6	ASSSRTGDNSPLH
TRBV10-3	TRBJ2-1	AIRPGLAGNNEQF
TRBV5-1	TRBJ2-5	ASSLGTGSQETQY
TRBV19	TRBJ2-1	ASSRASGGASEQF
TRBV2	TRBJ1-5	ASRQDNQPQH